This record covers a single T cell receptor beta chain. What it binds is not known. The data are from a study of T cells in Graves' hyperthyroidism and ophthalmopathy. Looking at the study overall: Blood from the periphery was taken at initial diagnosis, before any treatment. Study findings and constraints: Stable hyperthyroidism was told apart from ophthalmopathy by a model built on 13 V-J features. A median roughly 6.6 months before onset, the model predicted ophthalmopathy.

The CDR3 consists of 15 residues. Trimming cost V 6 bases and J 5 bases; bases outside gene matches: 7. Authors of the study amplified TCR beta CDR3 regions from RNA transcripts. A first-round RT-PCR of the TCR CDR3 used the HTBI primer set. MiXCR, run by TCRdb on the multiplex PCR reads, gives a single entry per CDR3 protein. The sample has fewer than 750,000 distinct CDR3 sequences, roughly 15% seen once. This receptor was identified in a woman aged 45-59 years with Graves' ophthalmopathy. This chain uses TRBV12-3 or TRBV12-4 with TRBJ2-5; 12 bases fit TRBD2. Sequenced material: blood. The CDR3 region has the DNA TGTGCCAGCAGGGCGACTAGCGGGAGAGGTGAGACCCAGTACTTC. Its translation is CASRATSGRGETQYF.